This is a list of T cell receptor beta chains from one sample in a study of CD8 T cells in ankylosing spondylitis. TCRdb redid the calling of the 5' RACE reads with MiXCR, one entry per CDR3 protein. The data hold hundreds of thousands of distinct CDR3 sequences, with around 7.8% observed a single time. The specimen was blood, either unsorted or a sorted T cell fraction (not recorded which). The receptors shown here come from a male donor with ankylosing spondylitis or in good health (not recorded which). Both conserved end residues are trimmed from each CDR3.

V gene: TRBV4-3; J gene: TRBJ2-3; CDR3 length: 11; CDR3 protein: ASSQVREDTQY
V gene: TRBV20-1; J gene: TRBJ2-5; CDR3 length: 10; CDR3 protein: SARDVRGTQY
V gene: TRBV5-1; J gene: TRBJ1-2; CDR3 length: 12; CDR3 protein: ASSLEGQANGYT
V gene: TRBV7-2; J gene: TRBJ1-1; CDR3 length: 12; CDR3 protein: ASSLGQGDTEAF
V gene: TRBV20-1; J gene: TRBJ2-3; CDR3 length: 14; CDR3 protein: SARDLGGLGTDTQY
V gene: TRBV6-5; J gene: TRBJ1-2; CDR3 length: 12; CDR3 protein: ASSYSLGASGYT
V gene: TRBV11-2; J gene: TRBJ2-3; CDR3 length: 15; CDR3 protein: ASSSTLTLEGTDTQY
V gene: TRBV6-5; J gene: TRBJ2-1; CDR3 length: 12; CDR3 protein: ASSYSTAYNEQF
V gene: TRBV3-1; J gene: TRBJ2-1; CDR3 length: 14; CDR3 protein: ASSPSGTSAYNEQF
V gene: TRBV20-1; J gene: TRBJ2-3; CDR3 length: 13; CDR3 protein: SARWSGGSTDTQY
V gene: TRBV6-1; J gene: TRBJ1-4; CDR3 length: 13; CDR3 protein: ASTRQGLTNEKLF
V gene: TRBV6-5; J gene: TRBJ1-1; CDR3 length: 9; CDR3 protein: ASSYGVVAF
V gene: TRBV6-5; J gene: TRBJ1-1; CDR3 length: 11; CDR3 protein: ASSYYRGTEAF
V gene: TRBV9; J gene: TRBJ2-2; CDR3 length: 11; CDR3 protein: ASSVTWTGELF
V gene: TRBV29-1; J gene: TRBJ2-7; CDR3 length: 11; CDR3 protein: SVEPAGDYEQY
V gene: TRBV27; J gene: TRBJ2-3; CDR3 length: 10; CDR3 protein: ASSSRGRTQY